This T cell receptor (beta chain) was identified during a study of blood T cell repertoires in COVID-19. Study details: Sites in the United States, Italy and Spain provided acute and convalescent COVID-19 samples. Sample material is recorded as cDNA or gDNA derived from T cells, B-cell-depleted T cells, or PBMCs.

In this sample, this clone turned up a few times. Per the germline V gene, CDR1 is SNHLY and CDR2 is FYNNEI. The CDR3 is 13 residues long. Original handling: Amplification with reference gene primers provided the estimates of nucleated cell counts. TCRdb keeps only in-frame clones here, not all; method: immunoSEQ multiplex PCR. V, J and clone size are those of that table, while D and trimming were read from the DNA. The sample holds approximately 84,000 clones, around 78% seen once. Sequencing was carried out using peripheral blood. The chain has TRBV2 and TRBJ1-6, with D uncertain. This TCR derives from a human donor in a cohort sampled during active COVID-19. The CDR3 protein is CARKLTSDSPLHF. The CDR3 DNA follows: TGTGCAAGGAAGCTTACGAGCGATTCACCCCTCCACTTT.